This T cell receptor beta chain came from a study of T cell repertoires in aging, cancer and after chemotherapy. Turning to the study itself: The full dataset contained approximately 9.6 million TCR reads. Findings and limits, study-wide: In healthy donors, age-related TCR diversity loss mainly reflected lost richness. These repertoire data do not allow conclusions about immunological memory after chemotherapy. Untreated cancer patients had significantly lower blood TCR diversity than age-matched healthy donors.

TRB rearrangements spanning V, D and J were amplified using mixed TRB-A/B primers. MiXCR, applied by TCRdb to the multiplex PCR reads, yields one record per CDR3 protein. The sample records around 17,000 distinct CDR3 sequences, 45% to 55% being singletons. With 0 bases removed from V and 11 bases from J, the gap between germline ends came to 17 bases. The CDR3 consists of 15 residues. CDR1 and CDR2 (germline): SGHNT, YYREEE (reference sequence). This clonotype was observed a handful of times. Its antigen is currently unknown. The template was genomic DNA from peripheral blood, not RNA. J is TRBJ1-4 and V is TRBV5-4; D may be TRBD1 (6 bases). The TCR originated in a human donor in good health. Sequenced sample: blood. The CDR3 protein is CASSLGGGVDSKLFF. In DNA, the CDR3 is TGTGCCAGCAGCTTGGGTGGGGGCGTCGACTCGAAACTGTTTTTT.